Sequencing of this TCR beta chain was carried out in a study of blood T cell repertoires in COVID-19. At the level of the study: Samples taken during acute and convalescent COVID-19 were collected in the United States, Italy and Spain.

This CDR3 comprises 12 residues. The V and J ends lost 6 bases and 3 bases respectively, with 9 bases between them. CDR1 SGHNT and CDR2 YYREEE come from the germline V gene (reference sequence). Grouping used clinical history reported by participants in a survey and questionnaire. Clones were read by immunoSEQ multiplex PCR, and TCRdb kept only the in-frame ones, dropping some. Of about 210,000 clones listed, about nine tenths are singletons. The rearrangement links TRBV5-4 to TRBJ1-2; D is perhaps TRBD1 (6 bases). Material: PBMCs or T cells enriched from blood (not recorded which). The source is a man aged 25-40 years in a cohort exposed to, infected with or recovered from COVID-19 (not recorded which). The CDR3 sequence is CASIDRYYGYTF. In DNA form, the CDR3 reads TGTGCCAGCATCGACAGGTACTATGGCTACACCTTC.